This T cell receptor beta chain comes out of a study of blood T cells in healthy people across ages. Regarding the study as a whole: A roughly linear age-dependent decrease characterized TCR beta diversity per million T cells.

This clonotype occurred a few times. Its antigen is undetermined. Together with a sample-barcoded 5' primer, a J-beta primer mix was included in a second PCR lasting about 7 to 11 cycles. TCRdb processed the 5' RACE reads anew with MiXCR; each CDR3 protein has one entry. The repertoire has roughly 800,000 distinct CDR3 sequences, roughly 26% of them found once; the top ten carry about 3%. Peripheral blood, roughly 9.1 milliliters per donor, was collected. Trimming pared 8 bases from V and 4 bases from J, leaving 8 bases between. The germline CDR1 and CDR2 sequences are SGHTA and FQGNSA. The CDR3 totals 11 residues. These same data were also listed under a study on T cells of mothers and their children. This second report adds: Per mother, over 9 million TCR beta CDR3 reads were obtained; per child, about 3 million.

The chain employs TRBV7-2 and TRBJ2-5, with TRBD2 as a possible D gene (5 bases). Sequenced material: blood. The clonotype originates from a boy younger than 18 in good health. The CDR3 is CASRAAETQYF. DNA for the CDR3: TGTGCCAGCCGAGCGGCAGAGACCCAGTACTTC.